This is a list of T cell receptor beta chains from one sample in a study of shared clonotypes between healthy human individuals. The assay was immunoSEQ multiplex PCR, and TCRdb's table has in-frame clones only and misses some. This sample yields roughly 2 million clones, of which under 97% are seen a single time; around 0.13% belongs to the top ten. The sample comprised naive CD4+ T cells sorted from blood. The receptors shown here come from a man aged 18 to 30 in good health. CDR3s include the opening cysteine and the closing phenylalanine or tryptophan. A D gene is named only where the DNA matches it firmly. Only part of the rows carry a size: once, few, many, or a class if the clone is expanded.

V gene,J gene,clone size,D gene,CDR3 protein,CDR3 DNA
TRBV19,TRBJ1-1,-,-,CASSVEDSSTEAFF,TGTGCCAGTAGTGTCGAGGATAGTAGCACTGAAGCTTTCTTT
TRBV19,TRBJ2-7,-,-,CASKGTPYEQYF,TGTGCCAGTAAGGGTACCCCCTACGAGCAGTACTTC
TRBV11-2,TRBJ2-2,-,-,CASSTRGDKNTGELFF,TGTGCCAGCAGCACCCGAGGCGACAAGAACACCGGGGAGCTGTTTTTT
TRBV5-1,TRBJ1-1,once,TRBD1,CASSPGQGAWTEAFF,TGCGCCAGCAGCCCGGGACAGGGGGCTTGGACTGAAGCTTTCTTT
TRBV10-3,TRBJ2-2,once,-,CAISEFHTGTGELFF,TGTGCCATCAGTGAGTTTCATACAGGGACCGGGGAGCTGTTTTTT
TRBV6-5,TRBJ2-7,-,TRBD2,CASRGLAGVWAEQYF,TGTGCCAGCCGCGGGCTAGCGGGGGTGTGGGCCGAGCAGTACTTC
TRBV7-9,TRBJ1-1,-,-,CASGQNTEAFF,TGTGCCAGCGGACAGAACACTGAAGCTTTCTTT
TRBV10-1,TRBJ1-6,-,-,CASSDGLNSPLHF,TGCGCCAGCAGTGATGGGTTAAACTCACCCCTCCACTTT
TRBV9,TRBJ1-5,-,-,CASSKEGSNQPQHF,TGTGCCAGCAGCAAAGAGGGCAGCAATCAGCCCCAGCATTTT
TRBV6-5,TRBJ1-2,-,-,CASRGGQHYGYTF,TGTGCCAGCAGGGGCGGACAGCACTATGGCTACACCTTC
TRBV29-1,TRBJ2-3,-,-,CSTGGPGGDTQYF,TGCAGTACTGGGGGCCCCGGAGGGGATACGCAGTATTTT
TRBV27,TRBJ1-2,-,-,CASSTRNRVDYGYTF,TGTGCCAGCAGTACCCGGAACAGGGTAGACTATGGCTACACCTTC
TRBV19,TRBJ1-2,-,-,CASTPTGTVNYGYTF,TGTGCCAGTACCCCCACTGGGACGGTGAACTATGGCTACACCTTC
TRBV5-1,TRBJ2-7,once,TRBD1,CASSLVGQGYEQYF,TGCGCCAGCAGCTTGGTAGGACAGGGCTACGAGCAGTACTTC
TRBV6-4,TRBJ2-2,-,TRBD2,CASRGLAGARHTGELFF,TGTGCCAGCCGGGGACTAGCGGGGGCCCGACACACCGGGGAGCTGTTTTTT
TRBV14,TRBJ1-2,-,TRBD1,CASSRDRGVNYGYTF,TGTGCCAGCAGCCGCGACAGGGGGGTTAACTATGGCTACACCTTC
TRBV11-2,TRBJ2-2,-,-,CASSFPNTGELFF,TGTGCCAGCAGCTTTCCTAACACCGGGGAGCTGTTTTTT
TRBV10-2,TRBJ2-5,-,-,CASSETGRETQYF,TGCGCCAGCAGTGAAACGGGTAGGGAGACCCAGTACTTC
TRBV5-6,TRBJ2-1,-,-,CASSIQGKRQFF,TGTGCCAGCAGCATCCAGGGAAAGAGGCAGTTCTTC
TRBV5-1,TRBJ2-2,-,TRBD1,CASRPGQGGTGELFF,TGCGCCAGCAGGCCGGGACAGGGAGGCACCGGGGAGCTGTTTTTT
TRBV6-1,TRBJ2-2,-,-,CASHGAGELFF,TGTGCCAGCCATGGGGCCGGGGAGCTGTTTTTT
TRBV5-1,TRBJ1-1,-,-,CASSPTGHTEAFF,TGCGCCAGCAGCCCAACAGGGCACACTGAAGCTTTCTTT
TRBV5-6,TRBJ2-7,-,-,CASSFGPASAYEQYF,TGTGCCAGCAGCTTTGGGCCTGCATCAGCCTACGAGCAGTACTTC
TRBV19,TRBJ2-3,-,-,CASSIITGVTDTQYF,TGTGCCAGTAGTATAATAACGGGGGTCACAGATACGCAGTATTTT
TRBV7-3,TRBJ2-2,-,-,CASSLLGDAVGELFF,TGTGCCAGCAGCTTATTGGGGGATGCGGTCGGGGAGCTGTTTTTT
TRBV9,TRBJ1-1,-,-,CASSVASAAKNTEAFF,TGTGCCAGCAGCGTAGCCTCGGCAGCTAAGAACACTGAAGCTTTCTTT
TRBV12-5,TRBJ1-1,-,-,CASGFDRVGTEAFF,TGTGCTAGTGGTTTTGATAGGGTGGGGACTGAAGCTTTCTTT
TRBV10-1,TRBJ1-1,-,TRBD1,CASSDGTAMNTEAFF,TGCGCCAGCAGTGATGGGACAGCAATGAACACTGAAGCTTTCTTT
TRBV15,TRBJ2-5,-,-,CATSRARDFQETQYF,TGTGCCACCAGCAGAGCTCGGGACTTCCAAGAGACCCAGTACTTC
TRBV10-3,TRBJ1-3,-,-,CAISEGNSGNTIYF,TGTGCCATCAGTGAAGGGAACTCTGGAAACACCATATATTTT
TRBV7-2,TRBJ2-7,-,-,CASSLRGGGLSYEQYF,TGTGCCAGCAGCTTAAGGGGCGGGGGCCTCTCCTACGAGCAGTACTTC
TRBV9,TRBJ2-7,-,TRBD1,CASSVAGTGRSEQYF,TGTGCCAGCAGCGTTGCAGGGACAGGACGTTCCGAGCAGTACTTC
TRBV6-1,TRBJ2-7,-,-,CASSDSLGISYEQYF,TGTGCCAGCAGTGATTCGTTGGGTATCTCCTACGAGCAGTACTTC
TRBV5-1,TRBJ1-1,-,TRBD1,CASSASGQLNTEAFF,TGCGCCAGCAGCGCGTCGGGACAGCTGAACACTGAAGCTTTCTTT
TRBV6-1,TRBJ1-2,once,-,CASSLDSPYGYTF,TGTGCCAGCAGTCTAGACAGTCCTTATGGCTACACCTTC
TRBV27,TRBJ1-2,few,-,CASGSGGFGYGYTF,TGTGCCAGTGGGTCGGGAGGTTTTGGGTATGGCTACACCTTC
TRBV9,TRBJ2-1,-,TRBD2,CASSVETREVNEQFF,TGTGCCAGCAGCGTAGAAACCCGGGAGGTCAATGAGCAGTTCTTC
TRBV30,TRBJ1-5,-,TRBD1,CAWSVGTGGNQPQHF,TGTGCCTGGAGTGTAGGGACAGGGGGCAACCAGCCCCAGCATTTT
TRBV18,TRBJ1-4,-,-,CASSPPSGREKLFF,TGTGCCAGCTCACCACCGTCAGGGAGGGAAAAACTGTTTTTT
TRBV6-6,TRBJ1-5,-,TRBD1,CASSSSGGRQPQHF,TGTGCCAGCAGTTCCTCAGGGGGTCGCCAGCCCCAGCATTTT
TRBV10-3,TRBJ2-2,-,TRBD2,CAISKTSGRDTGELFF,TGTGCCATCAGTAAGACTAGCGGGAGAGATACCGGGGAGCTGTTTTTT
TRBV10-3,TRBJ2-5,-,TRBD2,CAISPRRLAGKETQYF,TGTGCCATCAGTCCCCGACGACTAGCGGGAAAAGAGACCCAGTACTTC
TRBV7-2,TRBJ2-7,-,TRBD1,CASSFDRGPYEQYF,TGTGCCAGCAGCTTCGACAGGGGCCCCTACGAGCAGTACTTC
TRBV6-6,TRBJ1-3,-,-,CASSYAPHSGNTIYF,TGTGCCAGCAGTTACGCACCCCACTCTGGAAACACCATATATTTT
TRBV14,TRBJ1-3,-,-,CASSQDVAAGNTIYF,TGTGCCAGCAGCCAAGATGTCGCAGCCGGAAACACCATATATTTT
TRBV9,TRBJ1-1,-,TRBD1,CASSTRDSEAFF,TGTGCCAGCAGCACCCGGGACAGCGAAGCTTTCTTT
TRBV12-5,TRBJ1-5,-,-,CASGFSGFNQPQHF,TGTGCTAGTGGTTTCTCAGGGTTCAATCAGCCCCAGCATTTT
TRBV5-4,TRBJ2-3,-,TRBD2,CASSLPLAGGISTDTQYF,TGTGCCAGCAGCTTACCCCTAGCGGGGGGCATCAGCACAGATACGCAGTATTTT
TRBV6-1,TRBJ2-3,-,-,CASSVRGDGADTQYF,TGTGCCAGCAGTGTGCGTGGGGATGGGGCAGATACGCAGTATTTT
TRBV7-2,TRBJ2-7,-,-,CASSFSGLSSYEQYF,TGTGCCAGCAGCTTTTCCGGATTAAGCTCCTACGAGCAGTACTTC
TRBV5-1,TRBJ1-5,-,-,CASSFSGGNQPQHF,TGCGCCAGCAGCTTTTCAGGGGGCAATCAGCCCCAGCATTTT
TRBV7-2,TRBJ1-1,-,-,CASSFTGEAFF,TGTGCCAGCAGCTTTACAGGGGAAGCTTTCTTT
TRBV5-4,TRBJ2-7,-,-,CASSLSPGVPYEQYF,TGTGCCAGCAGCTTGAGCCCAGGGGTACCCTACGAGCAGTACTTC
TRBV11-3,TRBJ2-2,-,-,CASSSPGRGALTGELFF,TGTGCCAGCAGCTCACCCGGCCGGGGGGCATTAACCGGGGAGCTGTTTTTT
TRBV6-5,TRBJ1-2,-,TRBD1,CASSYSLRQGHGYTF,TGTGCCAGCAGTTACTCTCTTAGACAGGGGCATGGCTACACCTTC
TRBV19,TRBJ1-5,-,-,CASNPWGLNQPQHF,TGTGCCAGCAACCCTTGGGGGCTCAATCAGCCCCAGCATTTT
TRBV2,TRBJ1-4,-,TRBD1,CASTGQGEKLFF,TGTGCCAGCACCGGACAGGGGGAAAAACTGTTTTTT
TRBV7-8,TRBJ2-3,-,-,CASPRTGPHTDTQYF,TGTGCCAGCCCCAGGACGGGACCACACACAGATACGCAGTATTTT
TRBV6-1,TRBJ2-7,few,TRBD2,CASSEELAGAYEQYF,TGTGCCAGCAGTGAAGAACTAGCGGGCGCCTACGAGCAGTACTTC
TRBV5-6,TRBJ1-1,-,-,CASSLDRVANTEAFF,TGTGCCAGCAGCTTGGACAGGGTTGCGAACACTGAAGCTTTCTTT